The rows below give T cell receptor beta chains drawn from one sample of a study of OX40 agonist ivuxolimab in advanced cancers. TCRdb's table, derived via immunoSEQ multiplex PCR, lists solely in-frame clones and lacks some. The data show approximately 120,000 clones, around 93% seen once. Material: CD4+ or CD8+ T cells sorted from blood, obtained in a trial of the OX40 agonist ivuxolimab. These receptors were taken from an adult with an advanced solid tumor such as melanoma, head and neck, liver or kidney cancer. CDR3s include the opening cysteine and the closing phenylalanine or tryptophan. The D gene is left open where the match is weak. The size field is filled for only some rows; it gives once, few, many or a size class.

V gene: TRBV7-3; D gene: -; J gene: TRBJ2-7; clone size: -; CDR3 protein: CASSSLGSEQYF; CDR3 DNA: TGTGCCAGCAGCTCCCTAGGGTCCGAGCAGTACTTC
V gene: TRBV12-5; D gene: -; J gene: TRBJ2-7; clone size: -; CDR3 protein: CASGWDLGPYEQYF; CDR3 DNA: TGTGCTAGTGGTTGGGACTTAGGGCCCTACGAGCAGTACTTC
V gene: TRBV12-5; D gene: -; J gene: TRBJ2-1; clone size: -; CDR3 protein: CASGNPSLSGYQFF; CDR3 DNA: TGTGCTAGTGGTAACCCATCCCTTTCGGGATATCAGTTCTTC
V gene: TRBV11-2; D gene: -; J gene: TRBJ1-2; clone size: -; CDR3 protein: CASSDLQGRGYTF; CDR3 DNA: TGTGCCAGCAGCGACCTACAGGGACGGGGCTACACCTTC
V gene: TRBV30; D gene: -; J gene: TRBJ1-5; clone size: few; CDR3 protein: CAWSVLENQPQHF; CDR3 DNA: TGTGCCTGGAGTGTACTAGAGAATCAGCCCCAGCATTTT
V gene: TRBV9; D gene: -; J gene: TRBJ2-2; clone size: once; CDR3 protein: CASSVDRVTGELFF; CDR3 DNA: TGTGCCAGCAGCGTAGACAGGGTAACCGGGGAGCTGTTTTTT
V gene: TRBV5-1; D gene: -; J gene: TRBJ1-1; clone size: -; CDR3 protein: CASSSFPGTTEAFF; CDR3 DNA: TGCGCCAGCAGCTCTTTCCCAGGGACCACTGAAGCTTTCTTT
V gene: TRBV7-2; D gene: TRBD1; J gene: TRBJ2-7; clone size: -; CDR3 protein: CASSARDRSYEQYF; CDR3 DNA: TGTGCCAGCAGCGCCCGGGACAGATCCTACGAGCAGTACTTC
V gene: TRBV19; D gene: TRBD2; J gene: TRBJ2-2; clone size: -; CDR3 protein: CASSIGRERSRTGELFF; CDR3 DNA: TGTGCCAGTAGTATAGGGCGGGAGAGGTCGCGGACCGGGGAGCTGTTTTTT
V gene: TRBV28; D gene: -; J gene: TRBJ1-1; clone size: once; CDR3 protein: CASTPGQTKEAFF; CDR3 DNA: TGTGCCAGCACTCCCGGACAAACTAAAGAAGCTTTCTTT
V gene: TRBV18; D gene: TRBD2; J gene: TRBJ2-7; clone size: -; CDR3 protein: CASSGVTSGTYEQYF; CDR3 DNA: TGTGCCAGCTCGGGGGTAACTAGCGGAACCTACGAGCAGTACTTC
V gene: TRBV11-2; D gene: -; J gene: TRBJ2-3; clone size: -; CDR3 protein: CASSLTPWTATDTQYF; CDR3 DNA: TGTGCCAGCAGCTTAACGCCCTGGACAGCGACAGATACGCAGTATTTT
V gene: TRBV28; D gene: -; J gene: TRBJ2-5; clone size: once; CDR3 protein: CASRLPTGTRETQYF; CDR3 DNA: TGTGCCAGCAGACTCCCCACAGGGACCAGAGAGACCCAGTACTTC
V gene: TRBV5-1; D gene: TRBD1; J gene: TRBJ2-3; clone size: -; CDR3 protein: CASSIGQGTDTQYF; CDR3 DNA: TGCGCCAGCAGCATAGGACAGGGCACAGATACGCAGTATTTT
V gene: TRBV19; D gene: -; J gene: TRBJ1-2; clone size: once; CDR3 protein: CASSDSFPYYGYTF; CDR3 DNA: TGTGCCAGTAGTGACAGCTTCCCCTACTATGGCTACACCTTC
V gene: TRBV28; D gene: -; J gene: TRBJ1-2; clone size: -; CDR3 protein: CASSLVRGTYGYTF; CDR3 DNA: TGTGCCAGCAGTTTAGTCAGGGGCACCTATGGCTACACCTTC
V gene: TRBV6-5; D gene: TRBD1; J gene: TRBJ2-2; clone size: -; CDR3 protein: CASSQDRVYAGELFF; CDR3 DNA: TGTGCCAGCAGTCAAGACAGGGTCTACGCCGGGGAGCTGTTTTTT
V gene: TRBV18; D gene: TRBD1; J gene: TRBJ1-5; clone size: -; CDR3 protein: CASSPETGGDQPQHF; CDR3 DNA: TGTGCCAGCTCACCCGAGACAGGGGGCGACCAGCCCCAGCATTTT
V gene: TRBV10-3; D gene: TRBD2; J gene: TRBJ2-3; clone size: -; CDR3 protein: CALKAGVTDTQYF; CDR3 DNA: TGTGCCTTAAAAGCGGGAGTCACAGATACGCAGTATTTT
V gene: TRBV7-2; D gene: -; J gene: TRBJ2-1; clone size: -; CDR3 protein: CASSKGPSNEQFF; CDR3 DNA: TGTGCCAGCAGCAAGGGGCCCAGCAATGAGCAGTTCTTC
V gene: TRBV7-9; D gene: -; J gene: TRBJ2-7; clone size: -; CDR3 protein: CASSPEAFGREQYF; CDR3 DNA: TGTGCCAGCAGCCCGGAAGCTTTCGGACGGGAGCAGTACTTC
V gene: TRBV28; D gene: TRBD2; J gene: TRBJ2-7; clone size: -; CDR3 protein: CASNPGLVYEQYF; CDR3 DNA: TGTGCCAGTAACCCGGGACTAGTCTACGAGCAGTACTTC
V gene: TRBV6-6; D gene: TRBD2; J gene: TRBJ2-7; clone size: -; CDR3 protein: CASGPTSGAAYEQYF; CDR3 DNA: TGTGCCAGCGGCCCAACTAGCGGGGCGGCCTACGAGCAGTACTTC
V gene: TRBV5-1; D gene: -; J gene: TRBJ1-1; clone size: -; CDR3 protein: CASRLVAANTEAFF; CDR3 DNA: TGCGCCAGCAGGTTAGTCGCCGCGAACACTGAAGCTTTCTTT
V gene: TRBV5-1; D gene: TRBD1; J gene: TRBJ2-5; clone size: -; CDR3 protein: CASSLVQGGSETQYF; CDR3 DNA: TGCGCCAGCAGCTTGGTACAGGGGGGAAGCGAGACCCAGTACTTC
V gene: TRBV28; D gene: -; J gene: TRBJ2-7; clone size: -; CDR3 protein: CASSFRGVSYEQYF; CDR3 DNA: TGTGCCAGCAGTTTCAGGGGGGTTTCCTACGAGCAGTACTTC
V gene: TRBV19; D gene: -; J gene: TRBJ1-1; clone size: -; CDR3 protein: CASKRGMATEAFF; CDR3 DNA: TGTGCCAGTAAGCGCGGGATGGCCACTGAAGCTTTCTTT
V gene: TRBV18; D gene: -; J gene: TRBJ2-1; clone size: -; CDR3 protein: CASSPPRQASEVSEQFF; CDR3 DNA: TGTGCCAGCTCACCACCGCGTCAGGCTAGCGAAGTTAGTGAGCAGTTCTTC
V gene: TRBV18; D gene: -; J gene: TRBJ1-1; clone size: -; CDR3 protein: CASSPPQGNTEAFF; CDR3 DNA: TGTGCCAGCTCACCGCCCCAGGGGAACACTGAAGCTTTCTTT
V gene: TRBV27; D gene: -; J gene: TRBJ1-5; clone size: -; CDR3 protein: CASSLAGQPQHF; CDR3 DNA: TGTGCCAGCAGTTTAGCGGGTCAGCCCCAGCATTTT
V gene: TRBV6-5; D gene: -; J gene: TRBJ1-1; clone size: -; CDR3 protein: CASSREGGSYTEAFF; CDR3 DNA: TGTGCCAGCAGTCGCGAGGGAGGGAGTTACACTGAAGCTTTCTTT
V gene: TRBV6-5; D gene: TRBD1; J gene: TRBJ2-1; clone size: -; CDR3 protein: CASSYGDSNNEQFF; CDR3 DNA: TGTGCCAGCAGTTACGGGGACAGTAACAATGAGCAGTTCTTC
V gene: TRBV5-1; D gene: TRBD2; J gene: TRBJ2-5; clone size: -; CDR3 protein: CASSLMRRGETQYF; CDR3 DNA: TGCGCCAGCAGCTTGATGAGGCGGGGGGAGACCCAGTACTTC
V gene: TRBV27; D gene: -; J gene: TRBJ2-7; clone size: -; CDR3 protein: CASSSGEGSSYEQYF; CDR3 DNA: TGTGCCAGCAGTTCGGGGGAAGGCTCTTCCTACGAGCAGTACTTC
V gene: TRBV2; D gene: TRBD2; J gene: TRBJ2-1; clone size: -; CDR3 protein: CASSKRTSGSGEQFF; CDR3 DNA: TGTGCCAGCAGCAAAAGGACTAGCGGGAGTGGGGAGCAGTTCTTC
V gene: TRBV6-1; D gene: -; J gene: TRBJ1-5; clone size: -; CDR3 protein: CASSEWGSNQPQHF; CDR3 DNA: TGTGCCAGCAGTGAATGGGGCAGTAATCAGCCCCAGCATTTT
V gene: TRBV27; D gene: -; J gene: TRBJ2-1; clone size: -; CDR3 protein: CASSLLGTSGHNEQFF; CDR3 DNA: TGTGCCAGCAGTTTACTCGGGACCTCCGGCCACAATGAGCAGTTCTTC
V gene: TRBV28; D gene: -; J gene: TRBJ2-3; clone size: -; CDR3 protein: CARSQGVQDTQYF; CDR3 DNA: TGTGCCAGGTCACAGGGCGTGCAAGATACGCAGTATTTT
V gene: TRBV7-6; D gene: -; J gene: TRBJ2-3; clone size: -; CDR3 protein: CASSLSPSSGTDTQYF; CDR3 DNA: TGTGCCAGCAGCCTTAGCCCGAGTAGTGGGACAGATACGCAGTATTTT
V gene: TRBV6-5; D gene: TRBD1; J gene: TRBJ2-3; clone size: -; CDR3 protein: CASSYQGQGKIDTQYF; CDR3 DNA: TGTGCCAGCAGCTACCAGGGACAGGGAAAGATAGATACGCAGTATTTT
V gene: TRBV7-9; D gene: -; J gene: TRBJ2-1; clone size: -; CDR3 protein: CASSLGSRGSYNEQFF; CDR3 DNA: TGTGCCAGCAGCTTAGGGTCCAGGGGCTCCTACAATGAGCAGTTCTTC
V gene: TRBV4-2; D gene: TRBD1; J gene: TRBJ2-5; clone size: -; CDR3 protein: CASSPLGTGGRETQYF; CDR3 DNA: TGTGCCAGCAGCCCCCTTGGGACAGGGGGGAGAGAGACCCAGTACTTC
V gene: TRBV9; D gene: TRBD2; J gene: TRBJ2-5; clone size: -; CDR3 protein: CASSPFDAAGETQYF; CDR3 DNA: TGTGCCAGCAGCCCCTTCGACGCAGCGGGGGAGACCCAGTACTTC
V gene: TRBV30; D gene: -; J gene: TRBJ1-6; clone size: -; CDR3 protein: CAWSHGGGLWGSSYNSPLHF; CDR3 DNA: TGTGCCTGGAGTCACGGTGGGGGGTTGTGGGGAAGCTCCTATAATTCACCCCTCCACTTT
V gene: TRBV2; D gene: -; J gene: TRBJ2-7; clone size: once; CDR3 protein: CASDIGRGPGQYF; CDR3 DNA: TGTGCCAGCGACATAGGAAGGGGTCCGGGGCAGTACTTC
V gene: TRBV28; D gene: -; J gene: TRBJ1-1; clone size: -; CDR3 protein: CASSFSTDSMNTEAFF; CDR3 DNA: TGTGCCAGCAGTTTCAGCACGGACAGTATGAACACTGAAGCTTTCTTT
V gene: TRBV4-1; D gene: -; J gene: TRBJ1-6; clone size: -; CDR3 protein: CASSQRALVDSSYNSPLHF; CDR3 DNA: TGCGCCAGCAGCCAAAGAGCCCTGGTGGACAGCTCCTATAATTCACCCCTCCACTTT
V gene: TRBV5-4; D gene: -; J gene: TRBJ1-1; clone size: -; CDR3 protein: CASRLNPGQANTEAFF; CDR3 DNA: TGTGCCAGCAGACTGAACCCGGGACAAGCGAACACTGAAGCTTTCTTT
V gene: TRBV11-3; D gene: -; J gene: TRBJ1-2; clone size: -; CDR3 protein: CASSLSGSNYGYTF; CDR3 DNA: TGTGCCAGCAGCTTGTCGGGAAGCAACTATGGCTACACCTTC
V gene: TRBV5-8; D gene: TRBD1; J gene: TRBJ1-1; clone size: once; CDR3 protein: CASSLVSGQGSEAFF; CDR3 DNA: TGTGCCAGCAGCTTAGTATCGGGACAGGGTTCTGAAGCTTTCTTT
V gene: TRBV2; D gene: TRBD2; J gene: TRBJ2-1; clone size: -; CDR3 protein: CASSEAGREKFF; CDR3 DNA: TGTGCCAGCAGTGAAGCAGGGAGGGAGAAGTTCTTC
V gene: TRBV6-5; D gene: -; J gene: TRBJ2-5; clone size: -; CDR3 protein: CATSPGTVETQYF; CDR3 DNA: TGTGCCACCTCGCCCGGAACGGTAGAGACCCAGTACTTC
V gene: TRBV5-6; D gene: -; J gene: TRBJ1-5; clone size: -; CDR3 protein: CASSLDARDQPQHF; CDR3 DNA: TGTGCCAGCAGCTTGGATGCTCGGGATCAGCCCCAGCATTTT
V gene: TRBV7-9; D gene: -; J gene: TRBJ1-1; clone size: once; CDR3 protein: CASSLANGPNTEAFF; CDR3 DNA: TGTGCCAGCAGCTTAGCGAACGGACCGAACACTGAAGCTTTCTTT